This T cell receptor beta chain was found in a study of identical twins. TCRdb processed the 5' RACE reads anew with MiXCR; each CDR3 protein has one entry. The profile shows hundreds of thousands of distinct CDR3 sequences, 8.6% of them singletons. This clonotype was detected only a few times. Germline assignment: CDR1 SQVTM and CDR2 ANQGSEA. The CDR3 has 13 residues. The V gene end was trimmed by 7 bases and the J gene end by 3 bases; junction bases not matched to a gene: 5. These data also formed part of another study, on yellow fever vaccine responses in identical twins.

This rearrangement joins TRBV29-1 to TRBJ2-1; 8 nucleotides agree with TRBD1. The sample comprised PBMCs. This sequence originates from a woman aged 18 to 35 in good health. For the CDR3, the DNA is TGCAGCGCTGGGACAGGTTTCTACAATGAGCAGTTCTTC. Protein sequence: CSAGTGFYNEQFF.